This T cell receptor (beta chain) was found in a study of cytomegalovirus exposure and HLA in healthy donors. In the study overall: An analysis done earlier identified almost 120 million unique TCR beta sequences from about 180 million T cells. HLA-typed donors contributed some 77 million unique TCRs, which were held in an early data release. Study-wide results and caveats: Accounts indicate the classifier identified cytomegalovirus status with strong specificity and sensitivity.

Concerning this clone itself: The antigen remains unidentified.

Primers for the PCR totalled 60 Vbeta and 13 Jbeta. Produced via immunoSEQ multiplex PCR; TCRdb's table is partial and in-frame only. The sample includes 130,000 to 150,000 clones, 50% to 75% of them seen just once. At the time of sampling, donors were nominally healthy, though unrecorded immune exposures were likely. Looked up from germline, CDR1 is MDHEN and CDR2 is SYDVKM. The CDR3 length is 14 residues. V shed 7 bases and J shed 4 bases, with 14 bases lying between them. The source is a woman aged 25-40 years in good health and CMV-seropositive. The sequenced material came from PBMCs. The rearrangement joins TRBV28 to TRBJ1-3; D remains ambiguous. The CDR3 protein is CASMESFAGNTIYF. The CDR3 DNA is TGTGCCAGCATGGAGAGTTTCGCGGGAAACACCATATATTTT.